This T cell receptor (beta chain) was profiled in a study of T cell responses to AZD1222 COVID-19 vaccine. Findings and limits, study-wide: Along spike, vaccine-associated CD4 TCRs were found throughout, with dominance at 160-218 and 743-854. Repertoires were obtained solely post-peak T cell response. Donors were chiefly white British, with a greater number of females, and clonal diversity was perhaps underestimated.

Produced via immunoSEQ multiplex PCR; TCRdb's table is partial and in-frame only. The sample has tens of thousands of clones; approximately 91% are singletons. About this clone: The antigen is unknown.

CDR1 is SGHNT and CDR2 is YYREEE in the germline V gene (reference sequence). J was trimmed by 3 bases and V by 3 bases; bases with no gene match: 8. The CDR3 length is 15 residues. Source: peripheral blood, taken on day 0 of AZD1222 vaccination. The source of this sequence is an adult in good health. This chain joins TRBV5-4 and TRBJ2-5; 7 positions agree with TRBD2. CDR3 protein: CASSSPRAGEETQYF. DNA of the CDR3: TGTGCCAGCAGCTCCCCCCGGGCGGGGGAAGAGACCCAGTACTTC.